This T cell receptor (beta chain) was observed in a study of cytomegalovirus exposure and HLA in healthy donors. This clone is a singleton in its sample. Its target is unknown. Study findings and constraints: An analysis was carried out at a later point. It showed that HLA-associated TCR beta chains were more clonally expanded than equally common non-associated chains.

Researchers ran the PCR with 60 Vbeta and 13 Jbeta primers. Data came from immunoSEQ multiplex PCR; TCRdb stores just in-frame clones and leaves some out. This sample carries about 120,000 clones, around 80% of them seen once, and the ten largest clones take about 4.5%. The material sequenced was PBMCs. This clonotype was sampled from a man aged 25 to 40 in good health and CMV-seropositive.

The CDR3 sequence: CASSLAGGPRHNEQFF. CDR3 coding DNA: TGTGCCAGCAGTCTAGCAGGGGGGCCAAGACACAATGAGCAGTTCTTC. This chain uses TRBV28 with TRBJ2-1, with D tentatively TRBD1 (7 bases). The CDR3 covers 16 residues. CDR1 is MDHEN, CDR2 SYDVKM, per germline. V shed 5 bases and J shed 5 bases, with 19 bases lying between them. Full variable domain (outside the CDR3, taken from reference TRBV28 and TRBJ2-1): DVKVTQSSRYLVKRTGEKVFLECVQDMDHENMFWYRQDPGLGLRLIYFSYDVKMKEKGDIPEGYSVSREKKERFSLILESASTNQTSMYLCASSLAGGPRHNEQFFGPGTRLTVL.